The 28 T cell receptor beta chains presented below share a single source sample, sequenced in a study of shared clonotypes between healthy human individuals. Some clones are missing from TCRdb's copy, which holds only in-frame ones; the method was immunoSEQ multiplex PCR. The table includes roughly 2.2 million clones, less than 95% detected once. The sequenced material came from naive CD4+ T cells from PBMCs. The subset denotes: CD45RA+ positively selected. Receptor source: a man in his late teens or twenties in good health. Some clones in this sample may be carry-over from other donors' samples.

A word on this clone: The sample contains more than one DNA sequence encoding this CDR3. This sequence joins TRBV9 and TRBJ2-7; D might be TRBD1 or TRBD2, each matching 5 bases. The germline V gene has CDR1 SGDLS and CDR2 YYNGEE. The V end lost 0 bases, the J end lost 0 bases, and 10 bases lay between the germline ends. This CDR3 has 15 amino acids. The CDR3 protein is CASSVGAGSSYEQYF. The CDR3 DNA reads TGTGCCAGCAGCGTAGGGGCAGGGAGCTCCTACGAGCAGTACTTC.

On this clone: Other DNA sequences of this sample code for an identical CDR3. CDR3 amino acids: CASSPPGQLSYEQYF. The CDR3, as DNA: TGTGCCAGCTCACCACCGGGACAACTCTCCTACGAGCAGTACTTC. J is TRBJ2-7 and V is TRBV18; D perhaps matches TRBD1 (6 bases). The CDR3 runs to 15 residues. In germline, CDR1 is KGHSH, CDR2 LQKENI. The V and J ends lost 0 bases and 0 bases respectively, with 9 bases between them.

Here the CDR3 DNA reads TGTGCCAGCAGCGCTGGAGGGGGAGGGAACACTGAAGCTTTCTTT. Residues: CASSAGGGGNTEAFF. The V call is TRBV9, the J call TRBJ1-1, with D possibly TRBD1 on 6 matching bases. V lost 3 bases, J lost 1 base, and 13 bases lay in between. Germline-derived CDR1 and CDR2 are SGDLS and YYNGEE. This CDR3 is built from 15 residues.

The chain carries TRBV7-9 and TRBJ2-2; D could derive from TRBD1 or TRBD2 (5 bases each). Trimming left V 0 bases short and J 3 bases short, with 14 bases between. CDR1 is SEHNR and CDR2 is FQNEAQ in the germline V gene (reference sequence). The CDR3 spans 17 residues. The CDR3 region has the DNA TGTGCCAGCAGCTTAGCGCCGTGGGGGTATGACACCGGGGAGCTGTTTTTT. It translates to CASSLAPWGYDTGELFF.

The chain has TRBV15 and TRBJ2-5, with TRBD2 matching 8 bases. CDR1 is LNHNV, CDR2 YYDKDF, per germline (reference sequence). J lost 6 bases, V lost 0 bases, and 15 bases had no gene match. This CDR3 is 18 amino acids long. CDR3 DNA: TGTGCCACCAGCAGAGATCCCCTAGTGGGTAGCGGGATGAAGACCCAGTACTTC. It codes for CATSRDPLVGSGMKTQYF.

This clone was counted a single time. CDR3 sequence reads: CASSSYRDKAYEQYF. Here the CDR3 DNA reads TGTGCCAGCAGCTCATACCGGGACAAGGCCTACGAGCAGTACTTC. The chain uses TRBV5-4 and TRBJ2-7, with D possibly matching TRBD1 (6 bases). Germline CDR1 and CDR2: SGHNT and YYREEE (reference sequence). CDR3 length: 15 amino acids. Between the trimmed V and J ends, which lost 3 bases and 2 bases, there was a span of 15 bases.

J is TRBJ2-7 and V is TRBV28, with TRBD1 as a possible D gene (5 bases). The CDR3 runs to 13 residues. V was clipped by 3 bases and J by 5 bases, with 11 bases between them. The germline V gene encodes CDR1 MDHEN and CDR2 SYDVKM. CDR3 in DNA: TGTGCCAGCAGTTTCCCCTCCAGGGACGAGCAGTACTTC. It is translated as CASSFPSRDEQYF.

The CDR3 DNA reads as TGTGCCAGCAGCTCCTGGGACAGGGGAGTATACGAGCAGTACTTC. It specifies CASSSWDRGVYEQYF. The chain uses TRBV7-3 and TRBJ2-7, with 10 bases fitting TRBD1. CDR1 SGHTA and CDR2 FQGTGA come from the germline V gene. The J segment lost 4 bases and the V segment lost 4 bases, leaving 7 bases of the junction unmatched. CDR3 length: 15 residues.

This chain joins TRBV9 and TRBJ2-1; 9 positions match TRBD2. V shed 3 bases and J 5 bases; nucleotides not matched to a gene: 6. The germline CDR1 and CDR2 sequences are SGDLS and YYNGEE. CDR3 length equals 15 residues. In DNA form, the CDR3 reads TGTGCCAGCAGCGCCGGACTAGCGATACACAATGAGCAGTTCTTC. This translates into CASSAGLAIHNEQFF. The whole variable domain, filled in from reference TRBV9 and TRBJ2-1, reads DSGVTQTPKHLITATGQRVTLRCSPRSGDLSVYWYQQSLDQGLQFLIQYYNGEERAKGNILERFSAQQFPDLHSELNLSSLELGDSALYFCASSAGLAIHNEQFFGPGTRLTVL.

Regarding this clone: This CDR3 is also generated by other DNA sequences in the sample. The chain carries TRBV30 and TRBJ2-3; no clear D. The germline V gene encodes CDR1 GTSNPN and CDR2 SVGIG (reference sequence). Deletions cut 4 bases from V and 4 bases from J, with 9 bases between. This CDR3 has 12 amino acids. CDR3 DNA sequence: TGTGCCTGGAAGGGTAGTCCAGATACGCAGTATTTT. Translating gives CAWKGSPDTQYF.

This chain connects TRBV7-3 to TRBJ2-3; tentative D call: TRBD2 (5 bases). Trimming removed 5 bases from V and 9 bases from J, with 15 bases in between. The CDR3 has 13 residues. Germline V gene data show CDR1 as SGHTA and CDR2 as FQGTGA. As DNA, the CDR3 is TGTGCCAGCAGCCCCGCTGGAGCGGACACGCAGTATTTT. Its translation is CASSPAGADTQYF.

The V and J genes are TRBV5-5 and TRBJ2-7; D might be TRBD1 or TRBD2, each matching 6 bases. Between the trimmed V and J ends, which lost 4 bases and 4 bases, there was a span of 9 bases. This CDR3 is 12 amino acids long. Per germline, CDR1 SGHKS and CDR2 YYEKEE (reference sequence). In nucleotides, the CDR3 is TGTGCCAGCAGCGCGGGACATTACGAGCAGTACTTC. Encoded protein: CASSAGHYEQYF.

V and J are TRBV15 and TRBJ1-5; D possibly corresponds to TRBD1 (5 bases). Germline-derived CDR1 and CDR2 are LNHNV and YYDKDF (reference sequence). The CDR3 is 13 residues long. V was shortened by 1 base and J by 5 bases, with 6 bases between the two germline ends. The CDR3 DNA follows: TGTGCCACCAGCAGAGGAGGGGATCAGCCCCAGCATTTT. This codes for CATSRGGDQPQHF. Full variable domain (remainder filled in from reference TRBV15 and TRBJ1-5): DAMVIQNPRYQVTQFGKPVTLSCSQTLNHNVMYWYQQKSSQAPKLLFHYYDKDFNNEADTPDNFQSRRPNTSFCFLDIRSPGLGDTAMYLCATSRGGDQPQHFGDGTRLSIL.

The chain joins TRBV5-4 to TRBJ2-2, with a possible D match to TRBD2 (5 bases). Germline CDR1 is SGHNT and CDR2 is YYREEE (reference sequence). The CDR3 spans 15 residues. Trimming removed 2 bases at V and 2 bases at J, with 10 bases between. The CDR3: CASSLGLQNTGELFF. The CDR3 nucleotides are TGTGCCAGCAGCTTAGGACTCCAAAACACCGGGGAGCTGTTTTTT.

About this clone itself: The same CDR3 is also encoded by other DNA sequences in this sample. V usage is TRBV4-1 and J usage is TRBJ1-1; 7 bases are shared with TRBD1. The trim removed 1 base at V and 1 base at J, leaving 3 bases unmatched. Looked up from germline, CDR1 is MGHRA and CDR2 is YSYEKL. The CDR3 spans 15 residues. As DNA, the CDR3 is TGCGCCAGCAGCCAAGGGAGGGACAGGAACACTGAAGCTTTCTTT. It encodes CASSQGRDRNTEAFF.

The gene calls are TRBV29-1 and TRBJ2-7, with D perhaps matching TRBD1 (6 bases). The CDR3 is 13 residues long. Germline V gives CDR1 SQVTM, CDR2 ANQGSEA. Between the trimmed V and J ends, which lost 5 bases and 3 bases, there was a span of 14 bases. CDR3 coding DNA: TGCAGCGTTCAGGGGCGGTTTAGCTACGAGCAGTACTTC. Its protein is CSVQGRFSYEQYF.

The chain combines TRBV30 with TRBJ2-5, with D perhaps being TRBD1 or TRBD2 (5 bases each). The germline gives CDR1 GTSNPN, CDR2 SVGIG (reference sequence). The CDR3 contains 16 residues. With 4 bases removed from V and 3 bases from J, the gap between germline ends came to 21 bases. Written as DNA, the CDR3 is TGTGCCTGGAAAGGGGTTCGGGTTAGCGAAAAAGAGACCCAGTACTTC. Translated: CAWKGVRVSEKETQYF.

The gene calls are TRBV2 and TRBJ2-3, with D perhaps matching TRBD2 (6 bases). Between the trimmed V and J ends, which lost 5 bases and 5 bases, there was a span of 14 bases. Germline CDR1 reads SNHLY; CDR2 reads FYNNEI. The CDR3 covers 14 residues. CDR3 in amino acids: CASSYGGDQDTQYF. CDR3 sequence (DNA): TGTGCCAGCAGTTACGGGGGAGATCAAGATACGCAGTATTTT.

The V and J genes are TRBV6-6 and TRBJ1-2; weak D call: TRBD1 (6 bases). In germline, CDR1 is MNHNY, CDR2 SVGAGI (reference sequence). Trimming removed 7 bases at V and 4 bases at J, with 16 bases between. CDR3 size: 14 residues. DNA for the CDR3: TGTGCCAGCATGTTTTCAGGGGCTGTCTATGGCTACACCTTC. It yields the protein CASMFSGAVYGYTF.

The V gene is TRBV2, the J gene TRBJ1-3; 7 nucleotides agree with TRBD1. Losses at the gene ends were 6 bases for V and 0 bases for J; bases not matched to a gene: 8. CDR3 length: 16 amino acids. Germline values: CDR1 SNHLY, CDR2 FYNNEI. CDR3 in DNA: TGTGCCAGCAGGGCCGGGGGACAGAACTCTGGAAACACCATATATTTT. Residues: CASRAGGQNSGNTIYF.

DNA of the CDR3: TGCGCCAGCAGCCAAGGACTAGCGGGAGTAGGGGGACGCTACGAGCAGTACTTC. The encoded protein is CASSQGLAGVGGRYEQYF. The chain joins TRBV4-1 to TRBJ2-7; TRBD2 agrees at 12 bases. Per the germline V gene, CDR1 is MGHRA and CDR2 is YSYEKL. V shed 1 base and J 3 bases; nucleotides not matched to a gene: 10. The CDR3 contains 18 residues.

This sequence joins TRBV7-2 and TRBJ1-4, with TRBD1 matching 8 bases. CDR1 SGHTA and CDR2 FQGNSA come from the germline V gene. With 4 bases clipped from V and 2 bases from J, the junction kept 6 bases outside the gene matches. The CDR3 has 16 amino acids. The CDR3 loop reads CASSYQGALTNEKLFF. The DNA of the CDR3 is TGTGCCAGCAGCTATCAGGGGGCGTTGACTAATGAAAAACTGTTTTTT.

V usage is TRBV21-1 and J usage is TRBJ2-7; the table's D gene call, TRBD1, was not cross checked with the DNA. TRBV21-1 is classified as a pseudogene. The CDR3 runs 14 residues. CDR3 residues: CASSGTGVKYEQYF. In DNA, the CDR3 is TGTGCCAGCAGCGGGACAGGGGTTAAGTACGAGCAGTACTTC.

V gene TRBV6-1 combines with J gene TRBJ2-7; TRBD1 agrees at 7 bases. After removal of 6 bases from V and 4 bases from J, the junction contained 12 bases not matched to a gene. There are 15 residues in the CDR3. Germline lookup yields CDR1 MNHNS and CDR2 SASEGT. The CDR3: CASRVSGTDPYEQYF. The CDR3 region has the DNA TGTGCCAGCAGAGTTTCCGGGACAGATCCTTACGAGCAGTACTTC.

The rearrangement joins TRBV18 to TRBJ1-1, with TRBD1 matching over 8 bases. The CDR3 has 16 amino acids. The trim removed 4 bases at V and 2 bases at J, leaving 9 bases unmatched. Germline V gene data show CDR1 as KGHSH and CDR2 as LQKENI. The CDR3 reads CASSLRGQGTNTEAFF. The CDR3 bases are TGTGCCAGCTCACTCCGAGGACAGGGAACCAACACTGAAGCTTTCTTT.

CDR3 sequence reads: CASSRRSGGYLKETQYF. CDR3 nucleotide sequence: TGTGCCAGCAGCCGACGAAGCGGGGGATACCTTAAAGAGACCCAGTACTTC. The gene calls are TRBV28 and TRBJ2-5; 8 bases are shared with TRBD2. Losses at the gene ends were 6 bases for V and 3 bases for J; bases not matched to a gene: 15. The germline V gene has CDR1 MDHEN and CDR2 SYDVKM. The CDR3 spans 17 residues.

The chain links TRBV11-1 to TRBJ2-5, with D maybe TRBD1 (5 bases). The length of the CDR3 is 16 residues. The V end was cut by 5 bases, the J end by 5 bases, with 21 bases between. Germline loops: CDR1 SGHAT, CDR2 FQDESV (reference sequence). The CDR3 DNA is TGTGCCAGCAGCGCCGCCCCAAGGGGTCTTACGGAGACCCAGTACTTC. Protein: CASSAAPRGLTETQYF.

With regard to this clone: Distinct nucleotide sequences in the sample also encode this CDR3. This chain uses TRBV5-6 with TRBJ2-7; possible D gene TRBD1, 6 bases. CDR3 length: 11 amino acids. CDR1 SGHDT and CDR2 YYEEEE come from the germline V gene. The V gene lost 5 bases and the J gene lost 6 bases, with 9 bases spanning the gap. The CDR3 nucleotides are TGTGCCAGCAGTCTCAGGGGCGAGCAGTACTTC. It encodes CASSLRGEQYF. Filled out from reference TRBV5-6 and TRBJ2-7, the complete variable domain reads DAGVTQSPTHLIKTRGQQVTLRCSPKSGHDTVSWYQQALGQGPQFIFQYYEEEERQRGNFPDRFSGHQFPNYSSELNVNALLLGDSALYLCASSLRGEQYFGPGTRLTVT.